Listed here are 21 T cell receptor beta chains from one sample, sequenced in a study of blood T cells in healthy people across ages. Together with a sample-barcoded 5' primer, a J-beta primer mix was included in a second PCR lasting about 7 to 12 cycles. TCRdb redid the calling of the 5' RACE reads with MiXCR, one entry per CDR3 protein. The sample has 1.5 million to 2 million distinct CDR3 sequences, 28% seen once. The sequenced sample was blood. Every receptor here comes from a woman in her 30s in good health.

DNA of the CDR3: TGTGCCAGCCGGCGGGAGTTCTTGAATGAGCAGTTCTTC. It yields the protein CASRREFLNEQFF. J is TRBJ2-1 and V is TRBV2; TRBD2 matches 7 bases. Germline CDR1 reads SNHLY; CDR2 reads FYNNEI. The V segment lost 8 bases and the J segment 7 bases; nucleotides outside the gene matches: 8. The CDR3 spans 13 residues.

This chain connects TRBV24-1 to TRBJ1-5; 7 bases fit TRBD1. Per germline, CDR1 KGHDR and CDR2 SFDVKD. Germline trimming cut 4 bases from V and 9 bases from J; bases unmatched to any gene: 8. The CDR3 covers 14 residues. CDR3 amino acids: CATSESRGSAPQHF. The CDR3 nucleotides are TGTGCCACCAGTGAATCCAGGGGGTCGGCGCCCCAGCATTTT.

This clonotype was counted many times. V is TRBV27 and J is TRBJ2-5; 10 bases are a match to TRBD2. The germline V gene encodes CDR1 MNHEY and CDR2 SMNVEV (reference sequence). This CDR3 region has 17 residues. Trimming took 1 base from V and 5 from J; bases not matched to a gene: 10. CDR3 residues: CASSLWAPSGGMETQYF. Here the CDR3 DNA reads TGTGCCAGCAGTTTATGGGCCCCTAGCGGGGGAATGGAGACCCAGTACTTC.

This clonotype showed up just a few times. This rearrangement joins TRBV11-2 to TRBJ2-1; a weak D match, TRBD2 (6 bases). The germline CDR1 and CDR2 sequences are SGHAT and FQNNGV. The V end lost 0 bases, the J end lost 4 bases, and 19 bases lay between the germline ends. This CDR3 is built from 18 residues. The CDR3 DNA follows: TGTGCCAGCAGCTTAGAGGCGCGGGGAACCGCTGAATACAATGAGCAGTTCTTC. Translated, it gives CASSLEARGTAEYNEQFF.

Comment on this clonotype: Compared with germline, one end of the junction differs, possibly owing to a read error. The gene calls are TRBV7-3 and TRBJ1-1, with unresolved D. The CDR3 is 13 residues long. Germline V gives CDR1 SGHTA, CDR2 FQGTGA. Here the CDR3 reads CAGSSQPNTEAFF. DNA for the CDR3: TGTGCCGGCAGCTCACAGCCTAACACTGAAGCTTTCTTT.

The chain uses TRBV18 and TRBJ2-3, with D maybe TRBD2 (5 bases). The CDR3 runs to 16 residues. Trimming took 1 base from V and 4 from J, leaving 15 bases between them. The germline gives CDR1 KGHSH, CDR2 LQKENI. The CDR3 loop reads CASSPRGGLGADTQYF. CDR3 nucleotides: TGTGCCAGCTCACCACGTGGCGGACTGGGAGCAGATACGCAGTATTTT.

The chain recombines TRBV14 with TRBJ1-2, with TRBD1 matching 7 bases. The germline CDR1 and CDR2 sequences are SGHDN and FVKESK. V shed 2 bases, J shed 2 bases, and the junction held 5 bases outside the gene matches. CDR3 length: 15 residues. The CDR3 is CASSQMPRGNYGYTF. The CDR3 bases are TGTGCCAGCAGCCAAATGCCCAGGGGGAACTATGGCTACACCTTC.

The chain has TRBV30 and TRBJ2-2; D is unclear. V gave up 3 bases and J gave up 6 bases, with 14 bases separating them. Germline V gene lookup returns CDR1 GTSNPN and CDR2 SVGIG (reference sequence). The CDR3 has 14 residues. CDR3 sequence reads: CAWRRSTSAGELFF. The DNA of the CDR3 is TGTGCCTGGAGGCGATCAACAAGCGCCGGGGAGCTGTTTTTT.

This clonotype was detected many times. The chain is built from TRBV7-2 and TRBJ2-7; 12 bases line up with TRBD2. Germline lookup yields CDR1 SGHTA and CDR2 FQGNSA. V shed 8 bases and J 6 bases; nucleotides not matched to a gene: 8. The CDR3 runs 14 residues. CDR3 bases: TGTGCCAGCGGACTAGCGGGAATATCAGGCGAGCAGTACTTC. Translating gives CASGLAGISGEQYF.

V usage is TRBV4-1 and J usage is TRBJ1-2, with 7 bases fitting TRBD1. V shed 0 bases and J 4 bases; nucleotides not matched to a gene: 8. Germline CDR1 and CDR2: MGHRA and YSYEKL. CDR3 length: 16 residues. In DNA, the CDR3 is TGCGCCAGCAGCCAAGAAGAAGGACAGGCATTCTATGGCTACACCTTC. Translating gives CASSQEEGQAFYGYTF.

Turning to this clonotype: One base away lies a much larger clone, so this may be a sequencing read error. The rearrangement links TRBV21-1 to TRBJ2-7. TRBV21-1 is classified as a pseudogene. The CDR3 length is 15 residues. CDR3 DNA: TGTGCCAGCAGCGAAGTTAAAACTGGAGCCTACGAGCAGTACTTC. Its translation: CASSEVKTGAYEQYF.

The chain employs TRBV20-1 and TRBJ2-3; 8 bases match TRBD2. This CDR3 contains 17 residues. V trimming: 0 bases; J trimming: 3 bases; junction bases outside the gene matches: 11. Germline CDR1 and CDR2: DFQATT and SNEGSKA (reference sequence). The CDR3 nucleotides read TGCAGTGCTAGAGATCTGGCGCCGGGGGGGATAACAGATACGCAGTATTTT. Translating gives CSARDLAPGGITDTQYF.

The rearrangement uses TRBV28 and TRBJ2-7, with 7 bases fitting TRBD1. The CDR3 is 16 residues long. CDR1 MDHEN and CDR2 SYDVKM come from the germline V gene. V trimming: 3 bases; J trimming: 1 base; junction bases outside the gene matches: 9. As DNA, the CDR3 is TGTGCCAGCAGTTTCGCGTTTCCGGGACAGTCCTACGAGCAGTACTTC. It specifies CASSFAFPGQSYEQYF. Using reference TRBV28 and TRBJ2-7 for the parts outside the CDR3, the full variable domain is DVKVTQSSRYLVKRTGEKVFLECVQDMDHENMFWYRQDPGLGLRLIYFSYDVKMKEKGDIPEGYSVSREKKERFSLILESASTNQTSMYLCASSFAFPGQSYEQYFGPGTRLTVT.

The genes are TRBV4-3 and TRBJ2-5, with a tentative D call TRBD1 (6 bases). Germline V gene sequence: CDR1 LGHNA, CDR2 YSLEER. V was shortened by 4 bases and J by 4 bases, with 16 bases between the two germline ends. The CDR3 runs to 15 residues. The CDR3 nucleotides are TGCGCCAGCAGCCCCACCGGACAGTTCTCAGAGACCCAGTACTTC. Its protein is CASSPTGQFSETQYF.

The chain carries TRBV9 and TRBJ1-2, with D uncertain. The CDR3 has 14 amino acids. Trimming removed 4 bases from V and 4 bases from J, with 14 bases in between. CDR1 is SGDLS, CDR2 YYNGEE, per germline. Here the CDR3 DNA reads TGTGCCAGCAGCCGGGCAGCGGAGGTCTATGGCTACACCTTC. Translation: CASSRAAEVYGYTF. The full variable domain, with the rest looked up from reference TRBV9 and TRBJ1-2, is DSGVTQTPKHLITATGQRVTLRCSPRSGDLSVYWYQQSLDQGLQFLIQYYNGEERAKGNILERFSAQQFPDLHSELNLSSLELGDSALYFCASSRAAEVYGYTFGSGTRLTVV.

This clonotype was seen just once. The chain uses TRBV11-2 and TRBJ1-6; 8 nucleotides align to TRBD1. This CDR3 is built from 15 residues. Trimming took 6 bases from V and 9 from J; bases not matched to a gene: 10. Germline CDR1 is SGHAT and CDR2 is FQNNGV. CDR3 in DNA: TGTGCCAGCAGTCGCCTGGGACAGGTGGCTTCACCCCTCCACTTT. This translates into CASSRLGQVASPLHF.

On this clonotype itself: A junction boundary mismatches the germline segment, possibly from a read error. This chain uses TRBV29-1 with TRBJ2-3; weak D call: TRBD1 (6 bases). Germline lookup yields CDR1 SQVTM and CDR2 ANQGSEA. The CDR3 is 15 amino acids. CDR3 coding DNA: TGCAGCGTTGAAGATGGACGTGGGGGCACAGATATGCAGTATTTT. Protein sequence: CSVEDGRGGTDMQYF.

The CDR3 sequence is CASSEMDRDGYGYTF. The CDR3 DNA reads TGTGCCAGCAGTGAGATGGACAGGGACGGCTATGGCTACACCTTC. V usage is TRBV6-5 and J usage is TRBJ1-2, with 8 bases fitting TRBD1. The junction had 9 bases not matched to a gene; V was cut back by 5 bases and J by 4 bases. Germline V lookup: CDR1 MNHEY, CDR2 SVGAGI. This CDR3 region has 15 residues.

This clonotype was observed a few times. This sequence joins TRBV13 and TRBJ1-1, with D possibly TRBD1 on 5 matching bases. The CDR3 consists of 14 residues. Germline V gene lookup returns CDR1 PRHDT and CDR2 FYEKMQ (reference sequence). V was pared by 4 bases and J by 2 bases, with 11 bases between. CDR3 coding DNA: TGTGCCAGCAGCTCCCGAGGGGTTAACACTGAAGCTTTCTTT. It translates to CASSSRGVNTEAFF.

The sample holds a few counts of this clonotype. V gene TRBV10-3 combines with J gene TRBJ2-1, with D maybe TRBD1 (5 bases). V lost 4 bases and J 8 bases, leaving 12 bases between the germline ends. The CDR3 consists of 13 residues. Germline V lookup: CDR1 ENHRY, CDR2 SYGVKD. The CDR3 region is CAISVRQQDEQFF. The DNA for the CDR3 is TGTGCCATCAGTGTAAGGCAACAGGATGAGCAGTTCTTC.

This chain links TRBV2 with TRBJ1-1, with D hard to call. V lost 9 bases and J lost 1, with 12 bases in between. Looked up from germline, CDR1 is SNHLY and CDR2 is FYNNEI. The CDR3 runs to 13 residues. CDR3: CASLDRGNTEAFF. In DNA, the CDR3 is TGTGCCAGTCTCGATCGGGGGAACACTGAAGCTTTCTTT.